The 27 T cell receptor beta chains below come from one sample, sequenced in a study of cytomegalovirus exposure and HLA in healthy donors. It was with 60 Vbeta and 13 Jbeta primers that the PCR ran. Clones were sequenced by immunoSEQ multiplex PCR, and TCRdb holds only the in-frame ones, with some missing. The profile shows some 220,000 clones, roughly four fifths of them singletons. Sequencing was performed on PBMCs. The receptors originated from a woman in her 40s in good health and CMV-seronegative.

The rearrangement links TRBV7-8 to TRBJ1-1; D perhaps matches TRBD1 (5 bases). Trimming left V 1 base short and J 6 bases short, with 12 bases between. The CDR3 is 14 residues long. CDR1 and CDR2 (germline): SGHVS, FQNEAQ. Written as DNA, the CDR3 is TGTGCCAGCAGCTTAGTATCAGGGAAGGCTGAAGCTTTCTTT. It codes for CASSLVSGKAEAFF.

The chain joins TRBV7-2 to TRBJ2-5, with D perhaps matching TRBD2 (7 bases). This CDR3 region has 13 residues. V was trimmed by 5 bases and J by 4 bases, leaving 11 bases between them. Germline V gene lookup returns CDR1 SGHTA and CDR2 FQGNSA. CDR3 sequence: CASSPRGAETQYF. For the CDR3, the DNA is TGTGCCAGCAGCCCCCGGGGGGCAGAGACCCAGTACTTC.

The chain has TRBV15 and TRBJ2-2; D is possibly TRBD1 (6 bases). CDR3 length: 17 amino acids. Germline values: CDR1 LNHNV, CDR2 YYDKDF (reference sequence). Trimming cost V 9 bases and J 3 bases, with 23 bases left between them. The CDR3 spells CATSDDLGTLYTGELFF. DNA for the CDR3: TGTGCCACGTCCGACGATTTAGGGACACTTTACACCGGGGAGCTGTTTTTT.

This chain uses TRBV29-1 with TRBJ1-2; possible D gene TRBD1, 5 bases. Trimming left V 6 bases short and J 3 bases short, with 14 bases between. From germline, CDR1 is SQVTM and CDR2 ANQGSEA. This CDR3 is 13 amino acids long. CDR3 sequence: CSVVGRVHYGYTF. The CDR3 DNA reads as TGCAGCGTAGTGGGCAGGGTCCACTATGGCTACACCTTC. The variable domain in full, completed from reference TRBV29-1 and TRBJ1-2, reads SAVISQKPSRDICQRGTSLTIQCQVDSQVTMMFWYRQQPGQSLTLIATANQGSEATYESGFVIDKFPISRPNLTFSTLTVSNMSPEDSSIYLCSVVGRVHYGYTFGSGTRLTVV.

This chain connects TRBV7-9 to TRBJ1-1; 11 nucleotides line up with TRBD1. The V gene's germline CDR1 is SEHNR and CDR2 FQNEAQ (reference sequence). V lost 5 bases, J lost 0 bases, and 11 bases stayed unmatched. The CDR3 is 18 amino acids. This chain's CDR3 is CASSSRGTGGFMNTEAFF. The CDR3 DNA follows: TGTGCCAGCAGCAGCCGTGGGACAGGGGGGTTTATGAACACTGAAGCTTTCTTT. Together with reference TRBV7-9 and TRBJ1-1, the CDR3 gives the full variable domain: DTGVSQNPRHKITKRGQNVTFRCDPISEHNRLYWYRQTLGQGPEFLTYFQNEAQLEKSRLLSDRFSAERPKGSFSTLEIQRTEQGDSAMYLCASSSRGTGGFMNTEAFFGQGTRLTVV.

V and J are TRBV6-5 and TRBJ1-1; 9 bases map to TRBD1. This CDR3 spans 16 amino acids. Unmatched junction bases numbered 6, after V lost 0 bases and J lost 4 bases. From germline, CDR1 is MNHEY and CDR2 SVGAGI. The CDR3 reads CASSYSGTGPLTEAFF. CDR3 DNA sequence: TGTGCCAGCAGTTACTCTGGGACAGGGCCTCTCACTGAAGCTTTCTTT.

The chain is built from TRBV30 and TRBJ2-4; D call uncertain. Per the germline V gene, CDR1 is GTSNPN and CDR2 is SVGIG (reference sequence). Trimming pared 3 bases from V and 2 bases from J, leaving 17 bases between. The CDR3 runs 16 residues. In nucleotides, the CDR3 is TGTGCCTGGAGCCCTCTTACCCTCTCTACCAAAAACATTCAGTACTTC. It specifies CAWSPLTLSTKNIQYF.

This clone has a handful of counts. J is TRBJ2-5 and V is TRBV9, with D tentatively TRBD1 (5 bases). The CDR3 is 14 residues long. The V gene lost 0 bases and the J gene lost 3 bases, with 9 bases spanning the gap. Germline CDR1 is SGDLS and CDR2 is YYNGEE. DNA for the CDR3: TGTGCCAGCAGCGTAGAAGCGACAGAAGAGACCCAGTACTTC. Translation gives CASSVEATEETQYF.

V usage is TRBV28 and J usage is TRBJ2-1; a weak D match, TRBD2 (6 bases). The germline V gene encodes CDR1 MDHEN and CDR2 SYDVKM. Trimming cost V 8 bases and J 12 bases, with 20 bases left between them. This CDR3 is 13 amino acids long. The CDR3 loop is CASRPGLPRTQFF. The CDR3 nucleotides read TGTGCCAGCCGTCCGGGACTTCCTAGGACGCAGTTCTTC. The whole variable domain, remainder taken from reference TRBV28 and TRBJ2-1, is DVKVTQSSRYLVKRTGEKVFLECVQDMDHENMFWYRQDPGLGLRLIYFSYDVKMKEKGDIPEGYSVSREKKERFSLILESASTNQTSMYLCASRPGLPRTQFFGPGTRLTVL.

This clone showed up just a few times. The chain carries TRBV11-2 and TRBJ2-5, with D perhaps matching TRBD2 (7 bases). The germline V gene encodes CDR1 SGHAT and CDR2 FQNNGV. The CDR3 length is 16 residues. V lost 0 bases, J lost 9 bases, and 20 bases lay in between. CDR3 bases: TGTGCCAGCAGCTTAGAAGGCTGGGGGGGCGGTTTGGCCCAGTACTTC. This encodes CASSLEGWGGGLAQYF.

The chain carries TRBV11-2 and TRBJ2-2; TRBD2 aligns across 7 bases. CDR3 length equals 15 residues. V lost 3 bases to trimming and J lost 5 bases; unmatched junction nucleotides: 6. Germline assignment: CDR1 SGHAT and CDR2 FQNNGV. This CDR3 is CASSFLAEPTGELFF. The CDR3 DNA reads as TGTGCCAGCAGCTTTCTAGCGGAACCAACCGGGGAGCTGTTTTTT.

The rearrangement joins TRBV9 to TRBJ2-5, with D possibly matching TRBD1 (6 bases). Trimming took off 1 base at V and 2 bases at J, with 12 bases between the two ends. There are 15 residues in the CDR3. Per the germline V gene, CDR1 is SGDLS and CDR2 is YYNGEE. The CDR3: CASSVSQGFQETQYF. The CDR3 DNA sequence: TGTGCCAGCAGCGTAAGTCAGGGGTTTCAAGAGACCCAGTACTTC.

The genes are TRBV6-5 and TRBJ1-1, with 10 bases identical to TRBD1. The germline CDR1 and CDR2 sequences are MNHEY and SVGAGI. The junction had 2 bases not matched to a gene; V was cut back by 2 bases and J by 2 bases. This CDR3 contains 15 residues. The CDR3 spells CASSYGTGVNTEAFF. CDR3 bases: TGTGCCAGCAGTTACGGGACAGGGGTAAACACTGAAGCTTTCTTT.

V is TRBV11-2 and J is TRBJ2-3; no clear D gene. The germline CDR1 and CDR2 sequences are SGHAT and FQNNGV. The CDR3 is 15 amino acids. The V gene lost 3 bases and the J gene lost 6 bases, with 16 bases spanning the gap. Here the CDR3 reads CASSFTPTIMDTQYF. DNA for the CDR3: TGTGCCAGCAGCTTCACTCCAACCATCATGGATACGCAGTATTTT.

As to this clone: Germline is not matched at one junction end, which may reflect a read error. CDR3 in DNA: TGTGCCAGCAGCCTCCGACAGGCACAGGTCTATGGCTACCCCTTC. Its translation: CASSLRQAQVYGYPF. The chain combines TRBV16 with TRBJ1-2, with D perhaps matching TRBD1 (6 bases). Germline CDR1 and CDR2: KGHSY and FQNENV. The CDR3 spans 15 residues.

The chain is built from TRBV5-4 and TRBJ2-2; possible D gene TRBD2, 6 bases. Germline V gene data show CDR1 as SGHNT and CDR2 as YYREEE (reference sequence). With 1 base removed from V and 6 bases from J, the gap between germline ends came to 7 bases. CDR3 length: 13 amino acids. The CDR3 region is CASSLSGAGELFF. The CDR3 coding sequence is TGTGCCAGCAGCTTGTCGGGGGCCGGGGAGCTGTTTTTT.

The chain couples TRBV7-9 to TRBJ1-1, with D uncertain. V lost 7 bases to trimming and J lost 4 bases, with 22 bases between them. Germline loops: CDR1 SEHNR, CDR2 FQNEAQ (reference sequence). The CDR3 has 16 amino acids. DNA for the CDR3: TGTGCCAGCACCCTTTCGGGAGGGTCCTCCGCCACTGAAGCTTTCTTT. This gives the protein CASTLSGGSSATEAFF.

This rearrangement joins TRBV7-2 to TRBJ1-1, with no clear D. The CDR3 has 13 amino acids. Germline lookup yields CDR1 SGHTA and CDR2 FQGNSA. V shed 1 base and J shed 6 bases, with 9 bases lying between them. The DNA of the CDR3 is TGTGCCAGCAGCTTAGATTACTTCGCTGAAGCTTTCTTT. It codes for CASSLDYFAEAFF.

The V and J genes are TRBV6-5 and TRBJ2-1; 9 bases map to TRBD2. Germline values: CDR1 MNHEY, CDR2 SVGAGI. V gave up 4 bases and J gave up 10 bases; unmatched junction bases: 14. The CDR3 is 16 amino acids. CDR3 coding DNA: TGTGCCAGCAGTTCAAAGACTAGCGGCCCCCGGGGAGAGCAGTTCTTC. Protein sequence: CASSSKTSGPRGEQFF.

The genes are TRBV19 and TRBJ1-1; possibly TRBD1 for D (6 bases). The V gene lost 1 base and the J gene lost 11 bases, with 23 bases spanning the gap. Germline values: CDR1 LNHDA, CDR2 SQIVND (reference sequence). The CDR3 loop spans 16 amino acids. The CDR3 here is CASSIGVMGARIDAFF. The CDR3 DNA is TGTGCCAGTAGTATAGGCGTGATGGGGGCGAGGATCGACGCTTTCTTT.

The J gene is TRBJ2-5, the V gene TRBV29-1, with 11 bases matching TRBD2. CDR3 length: 14 residues. The V gene's germline CDR1 is SQVTM and CDR2 ANQGSEA. V lost 3 bases and J lost 4; bases outside the gene matches: 4. CDR3 region: CSVDRLAGGETQYF. The CDR3 DNA is TGCAGCGTTGATAGGCTAGCGGGGGGAGAGACCCAGTACTTC.

The V gene is TRBV4-3, the J gene TRBJ1-5; D is unclear. This CDR3 has 13 amino acids. The germline gives CDR1 LGHNA, CDR2 YSLEER. Deletions cut 1 base from V and 6 bases from J, with 7 bases between. The CDR3: CASSQGLGQPQHF. The CDR3 nucleotides are TGCGCCAGCAGCCAAGGACTGGGTCAGCCCCAGCATTTT.

This rearrangement joins TRBV28 to TRBJ2-1; TRBD2 matches 11 bases. The CDR3 is 15 amino acids. Per the germline V gene, CDR1 is MDHEN and CDR2 is SYDVKM. J was trimmed by 6 bases and V by 6 bases; bases with no gene match: 7. The chain's CDR3 is CASSIAGGPLNEQFF. As DNA, the CDR3 is TGTGCCAGCAGCATAGCGGGGGGGCCGCTCAATGAGCAGTTCTTC.

CDR3 DNA sequence: TGCGCCAGCAGCTTGGAGCCTCCGTACAATGAGCAGTTCTTC. Translated: CASSLEPPYNEQFF. The chain recombines TRBV5-1 with TRBJ2-1; D is undetermined. Between the trimmed V and J ends, which lost 0 bases and 4 bases, there was a span of 8 bases. The CDR3 sequence is 14 residues long. CDR1 is SGHRS and CDR2 is YFSETQ in the germline V gene.

V and J are TRBV6-5 and TRBJ2-5; D is possibly TRBD1 (5 bases). Germline assignment: CDR1 MNHEY and CDR2 SVGAGI. V was shortened by 2 bases and J by 4 bases, with 11 bases between the two germline ends. The CDR3 runs 14 residues. The CDR3 loop reads CASSYGAGSETQYF. CDR3 nucleotides: TGTGCCAGCAGTTACGGGGCAGGGTCAGAGACCCAGTACTTC.

The chain is built from TRBV7-8 and TRBJ1-1; tentative D call: TRBD1 (6 bases). CDR1 is SGHVS, CDR2 FQNEAQ, per germline. The V gene lost 2 bases and the J gene lost 3 bases, with 13 bases spanning the gap. The CDR3 consists of 15 residues. CDR3: CASSLHRAPDTEAFF. CDR3 bases: TGTGCCAGCAGCTTACACAGGGCTCCGGACACTGAAGCTTTCTTT.

The chain has TRBV6-1 and TRBJ2-7; 10 nucleotides line up with TRBD2. This CDR3 region has 14 residues. Trimming at V came to 5 bases and at J to 7 bases, leaving 8 bases not matched to a gene. From germline, CDR1 is MNHNS and CDR2 SASEGT. This CDR3 is CASSTLAGAREQYF. CDR3 DNA sequence: TGTGCCAGCAGTACCCTAGCGGGGGCCAGGGAGCAGTACTTC.